The sequence of this T cell receptor beta chain was determined in a study of CD8 T cells in Susac syndrome. Sequencing of TCR beta was carried out in blood CD8+ and CD4+ T cells. FACS enriched CD8+ TEMRA cells, while bulk CD8+ and CD4+ were negatively isolated. The germline V gene has CDR1 MNHEY and CDR2 SMNVEV (reference sequence). V shed 3 bases, J shed 8 bases, and the junction held 11 bases outside the gene matches. The CDR3 has 15 residues. As to this clonotype: Its antigen is as yet unknown.

Reverse transcription used roughly 0.45 to 1 ug RNA and random hexamers. TCR beta CDR3 was amplified by immunoSEQ multiplex PCR. This amplification extended across 54 Vbeta and 13 Jbeta segments. MiXCR was run by TCRdb on the immunoSEQ multiplex PCR reads, yielding one entry per CDR3 protein. The table has nearly 200,000 distinct CDR3 sequences, nearly 95% seen once. Study results and limitations: The study's TCR sequencing and HLA analysis covered a relatively small number of individuals, and the study acknowledged this.

This TCR was recovered from a human donor with multiple sclerosis. The V gene is TRBV27, the J gene TRBJ1-2; TRBD1 matches at 8 bases. The sample taken for sequencing was CD4+ T cells from PBMCs. The CDR3: CASSFGRTGGGGYTF. CDR3 DNA: TGTGCCAGCAGTTTCGGTCGCACAGGGGGAGGCGGCTACACCTTC.